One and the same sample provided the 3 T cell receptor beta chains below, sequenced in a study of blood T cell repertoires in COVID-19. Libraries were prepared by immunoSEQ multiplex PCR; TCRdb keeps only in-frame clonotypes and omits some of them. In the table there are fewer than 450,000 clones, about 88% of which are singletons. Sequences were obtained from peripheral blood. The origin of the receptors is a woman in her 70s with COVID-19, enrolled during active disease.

CDR3 sequence (DNA): TGTGCCAGCAACCGGGAGGGCCTCATGAACACTGAAGCTTTCTTT. This codes for CASNREGLMNTEAFF. The gene calls are TRBV28 and TRBJ1-1; D gene ambiguous. Trimming shortened V by 7 bases and J by 0 bases, and 15 bases separated the two germline ends. Germline CDR1 is MDHEN and CDR2 is SYDVKM. The CDR3 is 15 residues long.

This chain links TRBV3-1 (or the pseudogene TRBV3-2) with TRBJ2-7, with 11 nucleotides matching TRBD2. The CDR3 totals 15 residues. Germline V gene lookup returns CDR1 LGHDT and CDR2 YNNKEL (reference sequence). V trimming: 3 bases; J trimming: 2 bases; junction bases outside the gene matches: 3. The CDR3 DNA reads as TGTGCCAGCAGCCAGGGGACTAGCGGAGCCTACGAGCAGTACTTC. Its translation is CASSQGTSGAYEQYF.

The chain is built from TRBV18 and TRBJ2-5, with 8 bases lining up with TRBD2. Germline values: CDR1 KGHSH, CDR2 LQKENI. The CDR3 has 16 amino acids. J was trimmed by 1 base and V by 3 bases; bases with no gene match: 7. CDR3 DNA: TGTGCCAGCTCACCCTTTAGCGGGGAAATCCAAGAGACCCAGTACTTC. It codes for CASSPFSGEIQETQYF.